Shown below are 31 T cell receptor beta chains from a single sample sequenced in a study of CD8+ T cells in alopecia areata. Following RNA extraction, reverse transcription yielded cDNA that acted as the sequencing template. Profiled with immunoSEQ multiplex PCR; TCRdb holds only in-frame clones, not every one. The data hold around 120,000 clones, with around 48% observed a single time. The sequencing input was NKG2D-low CD8+ T cells sorted from blood. These TCRs come from a human donor with alopecia areata.

This clone was detected a few times. The chain combines TRBV7-9 with TRBJ2-6; no definite D call. Germline loops: CDR1 SEHNR, CDR2 FQNEAQ (reference sequence). This CDR3 is built from 14 residues. Trimming pared 6 bases from V and 0 bases from J, leaving 6 bases between. CDR3 sequence reads: CASREDSGANVLTF. DNA for the CDR3: TGTGCCAGCAGGGAAGACTCTGGGGCCAACGTCCTGACTTTC.

The chain is built from TRBV4-1 and TRBJ1-2; D unresolved. The CDR3 sequence is 14 residues long. The germline gives CDR1 MGHRA, CDR2 YSYEKL. V lost 0 bases and J 5 bases, leaving 10 bases between the germline ends. CDR3 region: CASSQDRQLYGYTF. CDR3 bases: TGCGCCAGCAGCCAAGATCGCCAGTTATATGGCTACACCTTC.

The V call is TRBV27, the J call TRBJ1-1; D not resolved. The CDR3 consists of 13 residues. Looked up from germline, CDR1 is MNHEY and CDR2 is SMNVEV (reference sequence). V lost 4 bases to trimming and J lost 1 base, with 7 bases between them. This CDR3 is CASSWAANTEAFF. For the CDR3, the DNA is TGTGCCAGCAGTTGGGCGGCGAACACTGAAGCTTTCTTT.

This rearrangement joins TRBV27 to TRBJ2-3, with D hard to call. Trimming cost V 6 bases and J 2 bases, with 6 bases left between them. Germline lookup yields CDR1 MNHEY and CDR2 SMNVEV (reference sequence). The CDR3 spans 12 residues. The CDR3, as DNA: TGTGCCAGCAGCCGAACCACAGATACGCAGTATTTT. Encoded protein: CASSRTTDTQYF.

The chain is built from TRBV4-1 and TRBJ2-1; D not resolved. Trimming stripped 1 base from V and 6 bases from J, with 7 bases between. The CDR3 length is 13 residues. The germline V gene encodes CDR1 MGHRA and CDR2 YSYEKL. The CDR3 spells CASSQVMRNEQFF. CDR3 coding DNA: TGCGCCAGCAGCCAAGTAATGCGCAATGAGCAGTTCTTC.

The rearrangement uses TRBV5-6 and TRBJ2-7; the match to TRBD1 covers 9 bases. Germline assignment: CDR1 SGHDT and CDR2 YYEEEE. The V segment lost 4 bases and the J segment 1 base; nucleotides outside the gene matches: 3. The CDR3 spans 14 residues. The CDR3 DNA is TGTGCCAGCAGCCCCGGGACAGGGTCCTACGAGCAGTACTTC. It yields the protein CASSPGTGSYEQYF.

This chain uses TRBV30 with TRBJ2-5, with TRBD2 matching over 7 bases. With 8 bases clipped from V and 5 bases from J, the junction kept 2 bases outside the gene matches. This CDR3 comprises 10 residues. CDR1 is GTSNPN, CDR2 SVGIG, per germline (reference sequence). The CDR3 nucleotides read TGTGCCCGGGGGGAGGAGACCCAGTACTTC. Amino acids: CARGEETQYF.

The chain employs TRBV9 and TRBJ2-3; no reliable D call. CDR1 is SGDLS, CDR2 YYNGEE, per germline. The CDR3 totals 15 residues. The V end was cut by 0 bases, the J end by 0 bases, with 8 bases between. CDR3 in DNA: TGTGCCAGCAGCGTAGAACCCTCTAGCACAGATACGCAGTATTTT. This sequence encodes CASSVEPSSTDTQYF.

This sequence joins TRBV4-1 and TRBJ2-7, with 9 bases identical to TRBD2. The CDR3 runs 15 residues. Germline V gene lookup returns CDR1 MGHRA and CDR2 YSYEKL. V dropped 3 bases and J dropped 3; count of bases not matched to a gene: 6. The CDR3 sequence: CASSQELAGDYEQYF. CDR3 nucleotides: TGCGCCAGCAGCCAGGAATTAGCGGGAGACTACGAGCAGTACTTC.

The chain is built from TRBV5-1 and TRBJ1-2; D call uncertain. The V end lost 6 bases, the J end lost 2 bases, and 8 bases lay between the germline ends. Germline-derived CDR1 and CDR2 are SGHRS and YFSETQ. The CDR3 consists of 12 residues. This chain's CDR3 is CASTDRNYGYTF. The CDR3 nucleotides read TGCGCCAGCACGGACCGCAACTATGGCTACACCTTC.

Worth noting for this clone: Other DNA sequences within the sample encode an identical CDR3. The chain couples TRBV29-1 to TRBJ2-7; the D gene could be TRBD1 or TRBD2 (5 bases each). Trimming pared 4 bases from V and 1 base from J, leaving 5 bases between. CDR1 SQVTM and CDR2 ANQGSEA come from the germline V gene. CDR3 length: 11 amino acids. CDR3 sequence (DNA): TGCAGCGTTGGGGGGTCCTACGAGCAGTACTTC. As protein: CSVGGSYEQYF.

Points on this clone: The same CDR3 can be traced to other DNA sequences in this sample. The V gene is TRBV28, the J gene TRBJ2-3; D is uncertain. V dropped 6 bases and J dropped 3 bases, with 4 bases sitting between them. The germline CDR1 and CDR2 sequences are MDHEN and SYDVKM. The CDR3 covers 11 residues. The CDR3 spells CASSPTDTQYF. DNA for the CDR3: TGTGCCAGCAGCCCTACAGATACGCAGTATTTT.

This sequence joins TRBV27 and TRBJ1-1, with 7 bases matching TRBD1. CDR3 size: 14 residues. The V gene end was trimmed by 5 bases and the J gene end by 0 bases; junction bases not matched to a gene: 3. From germline, CDR1 is MNHEY and CDR2 SMNVEV (reference sequence). The CDR3 sequence: CASSQGEMNTEAFF. In DNA, the CDR3 is TGTGCCAGCAGTCAGGGGGAAATGAACACTGAAGCTTTCTTT.

The genes are TRBV28 and TRBJ2-7; D uncertain. The CDR3 totals 14 residues. The germline gives CDR1 MDHEN, CDR2 SYDVKM. The V end lost 2 bases, the J end lost 2 bases, and 10 bases lay between the germline ends. CDR3 bases: TGTGCCAGCAGTTTACGATCGTGGCCCTACGAGCAGTACTTC. Translating gives CASSLRSWPYEQYF. The full variable domain, its missing parts supplied by reference TRBV28 and TRBJ2-7, is DVKVTQSSRYLVKRTGEKVFLECVQDMDHENMFWYRQDPGLGLRLIYFSYDVKMKEKGDIPEGYSVSREKKERFSLILESASTNQTSMYLCASSLRSWPYEQYFGPGTRLTVT.

The chain couples TRBV6-6 to TRBJ2-7; D perhaps matches TRBD2 (5 bases). V was cut by 2 bases and J by 5 bases, with 10 bases left in between. Germline loops: CDR1 MNHNY, CDR2 SVGAGI (reference sequence). The CDR3 spans 13 residues. The CDR3 loop reads CASSYGAENEQYF. The CDR3 DNA sequence: TGTGCCAGCAGTTACGGAGCGGAAAACGAGCAGTACTTC.

J is TRBJ1-2 and V is TRBV9, with D tentatively TRBD1 (5 bases). V was shortened by 0 bases and J by 2 bases, with 17 bases between the two germline ends. This CDR3 spans 17 amino acids. Germline CDR1 SGDLS, CDR2 YYNGEE. The chain's CDR3 is CASSVGKRDGLNYGYTF. The CDR3 DNA follows: TGTGCCAGCAGCGTAGGTAAAAGGGACGGACTAAACTATGGCTACACCTTC.

This sequence joins TRBV29-1 and TRBJ2-7; D is ambiguous. CDR1 is SQVTM, CDR2 ANQGSEA, per germline. The V and J ends lost 5 bases and 2 bases respectively, with 13 bases between them. The CDR3 loop spans 13 amino acids. CDR3 sequence: CSVMGSPPYEQYF. CDR3 sequence (DNA): TGCAGCGTTATGGGTTCTCCTCCCTACGAGCAGTACTTC.

This chain connects TRBV11-2 to TRBJ2-2; 7 bases agree with TRBD1. J lost 1 base, V lost 5 bases, and 7 bases had no gene match. CDR1 and CDR2 (germline): SGHAT, FQNNGV. This CDR3 comprises 16 residues. The CDR3 DNA reads TGTGCCAGCAGCCCGGCCGGGACAGTGAACACCGGGGAGCTGTTTTTT. It codes for CASSPAGTVNTGELFF.

The J gene is TRBJ2-7, the V gene TRBV27, with D maybe TRBD1 (6 bases). V lost 4 bases to trimming and J lost 7 bases, with 8 bases between them. The germline CDR1 and CDR2 sequences are MNHEY and SMNVEV (reference sequence). CDR3 length: 11 amino acids. The CDR3 coding sequence is TGTGCCAGCAGTTCCCAGGGGGAGCAGTACTTC. Its translation is CASSSQGEQYF.

V usage is TRBV13 and J usage is TRBJ1-5; a possible D gene is TRBD1 (5 bases). Trimming pared 4 bases from V and 7 bases from J, leaving 11 bases between. The germline CDR1 and CDR2 sequences are PRHDT and FYEKMQ (reference sequence). The CDR3 contains 13 residues. CDR3 residues: CASSYGQGQPQHF. CDR3 DNA: TGTGCCAGCAGCTATGGCCAGGGCCAGCCCCAGCATTTT.

The chain couples TRBV30 to TRBJ2-1; possible D gene TRBD2, 8 bases. In germline, CDR1 is GTSNPN, CDR2 SVGIG (reference sequence). CDR3 size: 15 residues. Trimming removed 5 bases from V and 6 bases from J, with 20 bases in between. The DNA for the CDR3 is TGTGCCTGGCAAGACCGGGACAGCGGGGGCAATGAGCAGTTCTTC. Its translation: CAWQDRDSGGNEQFF.

The chain employs TRBV2 and TRBJ2-1; D call uncertain. From germline, CDR1 is SNHLY and CDR2 FYNNEI. CDR3 length: 15 amino acids. Trimming stripped 8 bases from V and 1 base from J, with 15 bases between. The CDR3 sequence: CASLLSAGSYNEQFF. CDR3 nucleotides: TGTGCCAGCCTCTTGTCGGCAGGTTCCTACAATGAGCAGTTCTTC. Full variable domain (missing parts from reference TRBV2 and TRBJ2-1): EPEVTQTPSHQVTQMGQEVILRCVPISNHLYFYWYRQILGQKVEFLVSFYNNEISEKSEIFDDQFSVERPDGSNFTLKIRSTKLEDSAMYFCASLLSAGSYNEQFFGPGTRLTVL.

The chain carries TRBV29-1 and TRBJ1-2; 10 bases fit TRBD1. J was trimmed by 3 bases and V by 5 bases; bases with no gene match: 9. The CDR3 is made up of 15 amino acids. Germline CDR1 and CDR2: SQVTM and ANQGSEA. CDR3 sequence (DNA): TGCAGCGTTTCAAGCCGACAGGGGGCCCACTATGGCTACACCTTC. Protein product: CSVSSRQGAHYGYTF. Together with reference TRBV29-1 and TRBJ1-2, the CDR3 gives the full variable domain: SAVISQKPSRDICQRGTSLTIQCQVDSQVTMMFWYRQQPGQSLTLIATANQGSEATYESGFVIDKFPISRPNLTFSTLTVSNMSPEDSSIYLCSVSSRQGAHYGYTFGSGTRLTVV.

This clone turned up a few times. V usage is TRBV6-6 and J usage is TRBJ2-3, with D hard to call. Trimming removed 5 bases at V and 0 bases at J, with 12 bases between. Germline lookup yields CDR1 MNHNY and CDR2 SVGAGI (reference sequence). This CDR3 has 15 amino acids. Here the CDR3 reads CASSLLTESTDTQYF. Here the CDR3 DNA reads TGTGCCAGCAGTCTCCTAACGGAGAGCACAGATACGCAGTATTTT.

This chain uses TRBV7-6 with TRBJ2-7; tentatively, D is TRBD1 or TRBD2 (5 bases each). The CDR3 totals 14 residues. Germline-derived CDR1 and CDR2 are SGHVS and FNYEAQ. Deletions cut 5 bases from V and 6 bases from J, with 17 bases between. The CDR3 nucleotides are TGTGCCAGCAGCATTGGGACGGTGAAGGGCGAGCAGTACTTC. Residues: CASSIGTVKGEQYF.

The chain couples TRBV29-1 to TRBJ1-1, with D maybe TRBD1 (6 bases). CDR3 length: 12 residues. Germline loops: CDR1 SQVTM, CDR2 ANQGSEA. V lost 3 bases, J lost 10 bases, and 15 bases lay in between. The CDR3 coding sequence is TGCAGCGTTGAGACTGGGGACACAGGAGCTTTCTTT. Translated: CSVETGDTGAFF.

The chain carries TRBV5-4 and TRBJ2-5, with a tentative D call TRBD2 (5 bases). The CDR3 has 13 residues. Germline CDR1 SGHNT, CDR2 YYREEE (reference sequence). V lost 2 bases, J lost 5 bases, and 10 bases lay in between. CDR3: CASSFPERETQYF. The CDR3 nucleotides are TGTGCCAGCAGCTTTCCTGAGCGGGAGACCCAGTACTTC.

The chain joins TRBV29-1 to TRBJ1-1; D call uncertain. The germline V and J ends were trimmed by 7 bases and 1 base, with 10 bases remaining between them. CDR1 is SQVTM and CDR2 is ANQGSEA in the germline V gene. The length of the CDR3 is 12 residues. The CDR3 is CSGIGENTEAFF. In nucleotides, the CDR3 is TGCAGCGGGATCGGGGAGAACACTGAAGCTTTCTTT. Using reference TRBV29-1 and TRBJ1-1 for the parts outside the CDR3, the full variable domain is SAVISQKPSRDICQRGTSLTIQCQVDSQVTMMFWYRQQPGQSLTLIATANQGSEATYESGFVIDKFPISRPNLTFSTLTVSNMSPEDSSIYLCSGIGENTEAFFGQGTRLTVV.

This rearrangement joins TRBV29-1 to TRBJ2-7; TRBD2 is a possible D gene (6 bases). Trimming removed 4 bases from V and 5 bases from J, with 15 bases in between. CDR3 size: 13 residues. Looked up from germline, CDR1 is SQVTM and CDR2 is ANQGSEA. The DNA for the CDR3 is TGCAGCGTTGTGGAGGGGCGGAACCACGAGCAGTACTTC. This encodes CSVVEGRNHEQYF.

The V and J genes are TRBV2 and TRBJ2-3; no clear D gene. The CDR3 totals 10 residues. Germline lookup yields CDR1 SNHLY and CDR2 FYNNEI. Trimming shortened V by 8 bases and J by 2 bases, and 2 bases separated the two germline ends. The CDR3 nucleotides are TGTGCCAGCGACACAGATACGCAGTATTTT. It encodes CASDTDTQYF. The full variable domain, in which reference TRBV2 and TRBJ2-3 provide the parts outside the CDR3, is EPEVTQTPSHQVTQMGQEVILRCVPISNHLYFYWYRQILGQKVEFLVSFYNNEISEKSEIFDDQFSVERPDGSNFTLKIRSTKLEDSAMYFCASDTDTQYFGPGTRLTVL.

The chain couples TRBV29-1 to TRBJ2-7; D call uncertain. The CDR3 runs 14 residues. The V gene lost 2 bases and the J gene lost 2 bases, with 13 bases spanning the gap. The germline V gene has CDR1 SQVTM and CDR2 ANQGSEA. The chain's CDR3 is CSVELSGPTYEQYF. DNA of the CDR3: TGCAGCGTTGAACTCTCGGGCCCCACCTACGAGCAGTACTTC.